This TCR beta chain was documented in a study of CD8+ T cells in alopecia areata. Study summary: Each day, treated patients took oral tofacitinib twice, at 5 to 10 mg per dose.

Extracted RNA was reverse transcribed into cDNA, the sequencing template. The repertoire was sequenced with immunoSEQ multiplex PCR; TCRdb's copy has only in-frame clones and lacks some. The sample has fewer than 250,000 clones; roughly 64% are singletons. Note on this clone: Its antigen is unknown.

General observations from the study: Within the top 100, expanded CD8+ clones significantly decreased with tofacitinib, as did scalp clonality. Numerous clones, expanded in lesions, remained in scalp and blood during tofacitinib.

Treatment described: oral pan-JAK inhibitor, 5-10 mg twice daily. Sampling of alopecia areata patients yielded lesional scalp punch biopsies as well as peripheral blood. The V segment lost 6 bases and the J segment 5 bases; nucleotides outside the gene matches: 4. Germline CDR1 WSHSY, CDR2 SAAADI. This CDR3 has 13 residues. The chain couples TRBV10-2 to TRBJ2-5; 9 nucleotides align to TRBD2. Sequencing used CD4+ T cells sorted from blood, obtained at week 4, from a patient treated with tofacitinib. The origin of this receptor is a human donor with alopecia areata. As DNA, the CDR3 is TGCGCCAGCAGGCGGGGGGGCGGGGAGACCCAGTACTTC. Its protein product is CASRRGGGETQYF.